A single sample gave rise to the 18 T cell receptor beta chains below, sequenced in a study of CD8 T cells in ankylosing spondylitis. TCRdb fed the 5' RACE reads into MiXCR, producing one record per CDR3 protein. The data show 200,000 to 250,000 distinct CDR3 sequences, approximately 8.4% seen once. Sequences were obtained from blood, either unsorted or a sorted T cell fraction (not recorded which). All receptors come from a female donor with ankylosing spondylitis or in good health (not recorded which).

This clonotype was observed at least ten times. Written as DNA, the CDR3 is TGTGCCACCAGTGATGCCACCGGGACTGGAGGATACAATGAGCAGTTCTTC. It translates to CATSDATGTGGYNEQFF. The genes are TRBV24-1 and TRBJ2-1; D perhaps matches TRBD2 (6 bases). The germline V gene has CDR1 KGHDR and CDR2 SFDVKD. The CDR3 consists of 17 residues. V lost 3 bases and J 4 bases, leaving 18 bases between the germline ends.

This clonotype was detected many times. V and J are TRBV20-1 and TRBJ1-5; TRBD1 is a possible D gene (6 bases). Germline values: CDR1 DFQATT, CDR2 SNEGSKA (reference sequence). The CDR3 spans 13 residues. Trimming took off 6 bases at V and 7 bases at J, with 16 bases between the two ends. CDR3 protein: CSAVQGIKQPQHF. CDR3 sequence (DNA): TGCAGTGCCGTACAGGGCATTAAGCAGCCCCAGCATTTT.

The rearrangement joins TRBV12-3 or TRBV12-4 to TRBJ2-3; TRBD1 matches 7 bases. V was clipped by 6 bases and J by 1 base; unmatched bases: 10. CDR3 length: 16 amino acids. The CDR3 loop is CASSLGQAEGTDTQYF. In nucleotides, the CDR3 is TGTGCCAGCAGCCTAGGACAGGCCGAGGGCACAGATACGCAGTATTTT.

This clonotype was detected ten times or more. CDR3 residues: CSARGLADFTDTQYF. The CDR3, as DNA: TGCAGTGCTAGGGGACTAGCGGATTTCACAGATACGCAGTATTTT. The rearrangement links TRBV20-1 to TRBJ2-3, with 11 bases aligning to TRBD2. Per the germline V gene, CDR1 is DFQATT and CDR2 is SNEGSKA (reference sequence). J gave up 2 bases and V 3 bases, and 4 bases lay outside the gene matches. The CDR3 is 15 residues long.

The chain uses TRBV20-1 and TRBJ2-3; tentatively, D is TRBD1 (6 bases). This CDR3 region has 13 residues. Germline V gene data show CDR1 as DFQATT and CDR2 as SNEGSKA (reference sequence). V lost 4 bases to trimming and J lost 2 bases, with 10 bases between them. The CDR3 is CSAKQGNTDTQYF. CDR3 sequence (DNA): TGCAGTGCTAAGCAGGGGAACACAGATACGCAGTATTTT.

Ten or more counts support this clonotype. In DNA form, the CDR3 reads TGTGCCAGCAGCAAACATCCGAGGGCGGGAGTCCCTAGCACAGATACGCAGTATTTT. This gives the protein CASSKHPRAGVPSTDTQYF. This chain connects TRBV3-1 to TRBJ2-3; 7 bases are a match to TRBD2. The CDR3 totals 19 residues. The J segment lost 0 bases and the V segment lost 5 bases, leaving 17 bases of the junction unmatched. Germline loops: CDR1 LGHDT, CDR2 YNNKEL (reference sequence).

This clonotype appeared many times. The chain recombines TRBV2 with TRBJ2-3, with no clear D. Germline assignment: CDR1 SNHLY and CDR2 FYNNEI. The length of the CDR3 is 15 residues. V lost 4 bases, J lost 2 bases, and 13 bases lay in between. CDR3 in amino acids: CASSVTRWSTDTQYF. The CDR3 DNA is TGTGCCAGCAGTGTGACCCGGTGGTCCACAGATACGCAGTATTTT.

This clonotype turned up a few times. The chain carries TRBV7-2 and TRBJ2-3; 7 bases align to TRBD1. Germline CDR1 reads SGHTA; CDR2 reads FQGNSA. V lost 3 bases to trimming and J lost 14 bases; unmatched junction nucleotides: 8. CDR3 length: 12 residues. The CDR3 coding sequence is TGTGCCAGCAGCTTTCCGGGCAACAGGGGGTATTTT. It specifies CASSFPGNRGYF.

This clonotype showed up many times. This chain links TRBV20-1 with TRBJ2-3; TRBD2 agrees at 12 bases. Germline trimming cut 6 bases from V and 4 bases from J; bases unmatched to any gene: 5. CDR3 size: 14 residues. In germline, CDR1 is DFQATT, CDR2 SNEGSKA (reference sequence). CDR3: CSARLAGGADTQYF. CDR3 nucleotide sequence: TGCAGTGCACGCCTAGCGGGAGGGGCAGATACGCAGTATTTT.

This clonotype was observed at least ten times. This chain joins TRBV2 and TRBJ1-4, with 9 positions matching TRBD1. Germline V gives CDR1 SNHLY, CDR2 FYNNEI. Trimming at V came to 1 base and at J to 10 bases, leaving 13 bases not matched to a gene. CDR3 length: 17 residues. This CDR3 is CASSEGRTGQGGRKLFF. The DNA of the CDR3 is TGTGCCAGCAGTGAAGGGCGGACGGGACAGGGAGGTCGAAAACTGTTTTTT.

In its sample, this clonotype was seen many times. V and J are TRBV6-5 and TRBJ1-1; D not certain. The germline V gene has CDR1 MNHEY and CDR2 SVGAGI. This CDR3 spans 14 amino acids. The V end was cut by 2 bases, the J end by 4 bases, with 11 bases between. In DNA form, the CDR3 reads TGTGCCAGCAGTTACGAGTTCCGGGGCACTGAAGCTTTCTTT. It translates to CASSYEFRGTEAFF.

This clonotype has a handful of counts. The chain couples TRBV7-9 to TRBJ1-5, with no clear D. The CDR3 has 13 residues. The germline V gene has CDR1 SEHNR and CDR2 FQNEAQ (reference sequence). Trimming removed 1 base from V and 9 bases from J, with 10 bases in between. The CDR3 reads CASSLDRLGPQHF. CDR3 nucleotide sequence: TGTGCCAGCAGCTTAGATAGGCTCGGGCCCCAGCATTTT.

This clonotype occurred many times. The rearrangement joins TRBV12-3 or TRBV12-4 to TRBJ2-1; TRBD1 agrees at 8 bases. Trimming at V came to 6 bases and at J to 7 bases, leaving 8 bases not matched to a gene. The CDR3 consists of 14 residues. CDR3 sequence: CASRPWDRQNEQFF. For the CDR3, the DNA is TGTGCCAGCAGGCCCTGGGACAGGCAGAATGAGCAGTTCTTC.

This clonotype has ten or more counts. This chain links TRBV20-1 with TRBJ2-1; 9 bases fit TRBD2. The germline V gene has CDR1 DFQATT and CDR2 SNEGSKA (reference sequence). The ends lost 0 bases at V and 4 bases at J; junction bases unmatched: 4. The CDR3 length is 15 residues. CDR3 coding DNA: TGCAGTGCTAGAGATTTAGCGGGAGCTTACAATGAGCAGTTCTTC. It encodes CSARDLAGAYNEQFF.

In DNA form, the CDR3 reads TGTGCCACCAGTGGGGCTAGTTTAGGGGGGCAGTTCTTC. Protein: CATSGASLGGQFF. This chain connects TRBV24-1 to TRBJ2-1; a weak D match, TRBD1 (6 bases). V was clipped by 5 bases and J by 12 bases, with 16 bases between them. Per germline, CDR1 KGHDR and CDR2 SFDVKD. CDR3 length equals 13 residues.

This clonotype was seen more than once but under ten times. V and J are TRBV30 and TRBJ1-1, with TRBD1 matching 8 bases. Germline CDR1 GTSNPN, CDR2 SVGIG (reference sequence). The CDR3 is made up of 15 amino acids. V lost 1 base to trimming and J lost 0 bases; unmatched junction nucleotides: 4. The CDR3, as DNA: TGTGCCTGGAGTGCTGCAGGGGGCTTGAACACTGAAGCTTTCTTT. Encoded protein: CAWSAAGGLNTEAFF.

The sample holds many counts of this clonotype. The rearrangement uses TRBV30 and TRBJ2-1; possible D gene TRBD1, 5 bases. This CDR3 spans 16 amino acids. The germline gives CDR1 GTSNPN, CDR2 SVGIG (reference sequence). With 0 bases removed from V and 4 bases from J, the gap between germline ends came to 16 bases. DNA for the CDR3: TGTGCCTGGAGTGTAGGGGCGGCTCCTCCGTACAATGAGCAGTTCTTC. The encoded protein is CAWSVGAAPPYNEQFF.

In this sample, this clonotype turned up a few times. A single base separates this from a much larger clone, so it may be a read error. This rearrangement joins TRBV5-1 to TRBJ1-2, with 7 bases fitting TRBD1. CDR1 is SGHRS, CDR2 YFSETQ, per germline. CDR3 length: 14 amino acids. For the CDR3, the DNA is TGCGCCAGCAGCTCGCGACAGGGTGTTTATGGCCACACCTTC. Its translation is CASSSRQGVYGHTF.